A selection of T cell receptor beta chains follows, all from one sample in a study of T cells in Graves' hyperthyroidism and ophthalmopathy. MiXCR was run by TCRdb on the multiplex PCR reads, yielding one entry per CDR3 protein. The table has roughly 330,000 distinct CDR3 sequences, roughly 15% seen once. Sequencing was carried out using blood. The receptor source for this set is a man aged 30 to 45 with Graves' hyperthyroidism. Each CDR3 is given with its conserved first and last residue. The D gene is left open where the match is weak. Only some rows state a clone size, as once, few, many or a class for expanded clones.

abundance | v_gene | d_gene | CDR3aa
many | TRBV12-3/TRBV12-4 | NA | CASSLLVEQFF
many | TRBV2 | NA | CASSPGLLTYEQYF
many | TRBV4-1 | NA | CASSQGSAGGTDTQYF
many | TRBV11-2 | NA | CASSTNPYEQYF
many | TRBV28 | TRBD1 | CASSFSTGGLAPRSNQPQHF
many | TRBV12-3/TRBV12-4 | NA | CATQRHTGSGVSEQYF
NA | TRBV19 | TRBD1 | CASSIVLWGQGLPNYGYTF
NA | TRBV2 | NA | CASSAGRLYGYTF
NA | TRBV11-3 | NA | CASSQSVGDTGELFF
NA | TRBV20-1 | TRBD1 | CSFDRVEGPSYNEQFF
many | TRBV3-1 | TRBD1 | CASSLGTGGWGEQYF
few | TRBV29-1 | NA | CSVRTGMAYNEQFF
many | TRBV30 | NA | CAWGPRDTEAFF